Given below is one T cell receptor (beta chain) in context. This clonotype was counted many times. The clone's antigen remains unknown. No clone much larger than this one lies a single base away; base qualities are absent. V gives up 7 bases and J gives up 7 bases, and the segment between their germline ends measures 14 bases. The CDR3 has 13 amino acids, counting the end cysteine and phenylalanine. Left in the record is the CDR3 DNA by itself, 39 bases read in frame from the first base. The sample originates from a study of T cells after yellow fever vaccination (dated by TCRdb to the late 2010s). In terms of the full investigation: The SMART-Seq v4 Ultra Low Input RNA kit was used to prepare libraries from fractions with low cell numbers. To track T-cell clones before and after primary and booster YFV17D yellow fever vaccination, bulk TCR alpha and beta repertoires were sequenced longitudinally. Two healthy male donors, one aged 18 to 30 and one aged 30 to 40 years, made up the cohort. Blood was drawn at multiple timepoints before and after primary and secondary immunization, with bulk PBMC replicates and cell subsets isolated.

According to the study, the label for this sample's treatment or condition signals: live attenuated yellow fever vaccine strain. At each blood-draw timepoint, two biological replicates of bulk PBMCs were collected. PBMCs were isolated from peripheral blood using a standard Ficoll-Paque protocol. TriZol was used to extract RNA from bulk PBMCs, CD4 and CD8 fractions, and dextramer-positive and dextramer-negative fractions. Results the study describes overall, beyond this receptor: Compared with the primary T-cell response, the secondary T-cell response was faster but weaker, reaching its peak on day 5 rather than on day 15. Because abundant contaminating clonotypes from the bulk population could be contained in FACS-sorted repertoires, computational filtering was required. Most clones expanded after primary vaccination (around 96% of CD4 and approximately 90% of CD8) were re-detected after the booster, suggesting that broad memory maintenance occurred. A small fraction of clonotypes showed up in both the CD4 and CD8 compartments, probably as a result of convergent recombination. The study included only two donors, which limits how far the findings can be generalized.

For sequencing, an Illumina NovaSeq 6000 was employed. TCR cDNA was made using 5'RACE template switching, a step that added a universal primer site and unique molecular identifiers. Priming for cDNA synthesis came from both the TCR alpha and TCR beta constant segments. Library amplification used two PCR steps, and the second PCR step added sample barcodes and sequencing adapters. Sequencing of libraries was performed on Illumina HiSeq 2500 (2x100 bp) or NovaSeq (2x150 bp). In the authors' own workflow: Demultiplexing of reads and collapsing into UMI consensus sequences were performed with MIGEC, and V(D)J alignment was carried out with MiXCR. Vaccine-responding clonotypes were defined with edgeR using replicate PBMC samples, requiring FDR below 0.01 and a log2 fold change above 5 up to day 15. Each bulk clonotype received a CD4 or CD8 identity based on whether the sequenced CD4 or CD8 repertoire contained that clonotype at higher abundance. TCRdb trimmed public reads at Q25 via fastp, called clones via MiXCR and kept in-frame beta chains. Rows merge per CDR3 protein into single entries with the most common DNA and genes. TCRdb assigned the V and J calls; the authors' analysis was not used. A total of 300,000 to 350,000 distinct CDR3 sequences appear in this sample, 3.5% to 4.5% of them only once. The ten largest clones represent approximately 20% of the sample.

This receptor was taken from a man aged 18 to 30 who received the YFV17D yellow fever vaccine. The sequence is built from TRBV12-3 or TRBV12-4 and TRBJ1-3; TRBD1 is possibly the D segment (5 matching bases). The input for sequencing was PBMCs, taken 15 days after the yellow fever booster vaccination. The nucleotides read TGTGCCAGCAAGGGGATTAGATGGAACACCATATATTTT. This codes for CASKGIRWNTIYF.